This T cell receptor (beta chain) originates from a study of T cells in Graves' hyperthyroidism and ophthalmopathy. Study as a whole: Prior to any treatment, at the point of initial diagnosis, peripheral blood was collected. Overall study results and limits: Ophthalmopathy and stable hyperthyroidism were separated by a 13 V-J model.

This clonotype was found many times. Its target is unknown. Germline lookup yields CDR1 DFQATT and CDR2 SNEGSKA (reference sequence). This CDR3 has 15 amino acids. With V trimmed by 2 bases and J by 3 bases, 9 bases remained unmatched. Newly diagnosed patients aged 18 to 65 had hyperthyroidism of under 2 months' duration. Fresh peripheral blood, under 11 ml, yielded the PBMCs. TCR beta CDR3 region amplification was performed from RNA transcripts. First-round RT-PCR targeting the TCR CDR3 was performed with the HTBI primer set. MiXCR, applied by TCRdb to the multiplex PCR reads, yields one record per CDR3 protein. The data hold more than 600,000 distinct CDR3 sequences, with about 17% observed a single time.

The material sequenced was blood. The receptor was derived from a man between 18 and 29 years old with Graves' hyperthyroidism. The chain joins TRBV20-1 to TRBJ2-7, with 8 positions matching TRBD2. The CDR3 sequence is CSARPGTRFGYEQYF. The CDR3, as DNA: TGCAGTGCTAGACCCGGGACTAGATTTGGCTACGAGCAGTACTTC.